Listed below are T cell receptor beta chains from one sample, sequenced in a study of shared clonotypes between healthy human individuals. Produced via immunoSEQ multiplex PCR; TCRdb's table is partial and in-frame only. The table has over 2 million clones, about 90% seen once. Sequenced: naive CD4+ T cells from PBMCs. These receptors were collected from a man between 18 and 35 years old in good health. Some clones in this sample may be carry-over from other donors' samples. Each CDR3 is given with its conserved first and last residue. A D gene is named only where the DNA matches it firmly.

V gene	D gene	J gene	CDR3 protein
TRBV5-5	TRBD1	TRBJ1-5	CASSLGQGNNQPQHF
TRBV19	TRBD1	TRBJ1-5	CASSNSNRGPHQPQHF
TRBV19	TRBD2	TRBJ2-3	CASRPQREGDTQYF
TRBV11-2	-	TRBJ1-1	CASSPLIGRAEAFF
TRBV6-6	-	TRBJ1-5	CASSYSHRDQPQHF
TRBV7-2	-	TRBJ2-2	CASSPGVIGLTGELFF
TRBV19	TRBD1	TRBJ2-7	CAAGQGYEQYF
TRBV7-7	TRBD2	TRBJ2-2	CASSPIAGAPGELFF
TRBV28	-	TRBJ1-1	CASSGQGRWNTEAFF
TRBV19	-	TRBJ1-5	CASRDRYNQPQHF
TRBV29-1	TRBD2	TRBJ2-1	CSVAGLAGYNEQFF
TRBV5-5	TRBD1	TRBJ2-5	CASSLSQDRVETQYF
TRBV30	-	TRBJ1-4	CAWSVIQGGWNEKLFF
TRBV7-3	-	TRBJ1-1	CASSLTGRTMNTEAFF
TRBV5-5	-	TRBJ1-5	CASSYTGGNQPQHF
TRBV20-1	-	TRBJ2-5	CSAKYQETQYF
TRBV5-4	-	TRBJ1-2	CASSFTGFGGYTF